Each of the 2 T cell receptor beta chains below was sequenced from the same sample in a study of cytomegalovirus exposure and HLA in healthy donors. Amplification used 60 Vbeta primers and 13 Jbeta primers. The assay was immunoSEQ multiplex PCR, and TCRdb's table has in-frame clones only and misses some. This sample has some 120,000 clones, with approximately 78% found just once. Sample: PBMCs. These receptors were taken from a woman younger than 45 in good health and CMV-seronegative.

The chain couples TRBV4-2 to TRBJ1-5; D ambiguous. Germline lookup yields CDR1 LGHNA and CDR2 YNFKEQ. Trimming removed 0 bases at V and 7 bases at J, with 7 bases between. The CDR3 contains 13 residues. The CDR3 loop reads CASSQDSSQPQHF. In DNA form, the CDR3 reads TGTGCCAGCAGCCAAGACAGTAGCCAGCCCCAGCATTTT.

This clone occurred once. This chain joins TRBV2 and TRBJ2-3; 11 nucleotides agree with TRBD1. Trimming removed 5 bases from V and 4 bases from J; junction bases left unmatched: 8. Per the germline V gene, CDR1 is SNHLY and CDR2 is FYNNEI. CDR3 length: 16 amino acids. The CDR3 spells CASSHRTGGFPDTQYF. The CDR3 DNA reads TGTGCCAGCAGTCATCGGACAGGGGGCTTTCCAGATACGCAGTATTTT.